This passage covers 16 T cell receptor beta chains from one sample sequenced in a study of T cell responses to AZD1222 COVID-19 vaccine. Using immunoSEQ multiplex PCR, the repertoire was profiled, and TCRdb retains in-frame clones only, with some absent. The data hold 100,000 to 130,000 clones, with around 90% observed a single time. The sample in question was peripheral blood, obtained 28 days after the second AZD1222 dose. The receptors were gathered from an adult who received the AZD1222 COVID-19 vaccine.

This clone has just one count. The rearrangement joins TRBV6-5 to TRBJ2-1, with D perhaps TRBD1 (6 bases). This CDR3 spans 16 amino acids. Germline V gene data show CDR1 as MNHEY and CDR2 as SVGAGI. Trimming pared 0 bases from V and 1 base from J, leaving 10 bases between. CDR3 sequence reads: CASSYSTRGSYNEQFF. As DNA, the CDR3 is TGTGCCAGCAGTTACTCGACCAGGGGATCCTACAATGAGCAGTTCTTC.

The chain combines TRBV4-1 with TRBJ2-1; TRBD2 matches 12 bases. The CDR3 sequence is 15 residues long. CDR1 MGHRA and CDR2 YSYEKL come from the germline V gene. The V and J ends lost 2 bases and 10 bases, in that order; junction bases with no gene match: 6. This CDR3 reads CASSQLAGGSLEQFF. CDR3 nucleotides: TGCGCCAGCAGCCAACTAGCGGGAGGGTCTCTAGAGCAGTTCTTC.

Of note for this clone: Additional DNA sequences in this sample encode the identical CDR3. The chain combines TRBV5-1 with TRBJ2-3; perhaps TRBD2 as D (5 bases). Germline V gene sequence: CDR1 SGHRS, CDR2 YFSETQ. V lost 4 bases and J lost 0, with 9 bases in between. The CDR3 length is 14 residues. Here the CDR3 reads CASSQTSSTDTQYF. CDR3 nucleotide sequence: TGCGCCAGCAGCCAAACTAGTAGCACAGATACGCAGTATTTT.

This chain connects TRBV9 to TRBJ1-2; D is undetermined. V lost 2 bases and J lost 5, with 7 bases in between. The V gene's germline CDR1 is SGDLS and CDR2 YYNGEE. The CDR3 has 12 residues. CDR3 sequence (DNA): TGTGCCAGCAGCGTTTCGGATTATGGCTACACCTTC. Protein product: CASSVSDYGYTF.

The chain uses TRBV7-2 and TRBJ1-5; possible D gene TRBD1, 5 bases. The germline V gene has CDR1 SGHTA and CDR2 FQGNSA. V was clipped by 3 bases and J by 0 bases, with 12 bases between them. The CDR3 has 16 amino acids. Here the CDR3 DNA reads TGTGCCAGCAGCTTTACGGGACCGCATAGCAATCAGCCCCAGCATTTT. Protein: CASSFTGPHSNQPQHF.

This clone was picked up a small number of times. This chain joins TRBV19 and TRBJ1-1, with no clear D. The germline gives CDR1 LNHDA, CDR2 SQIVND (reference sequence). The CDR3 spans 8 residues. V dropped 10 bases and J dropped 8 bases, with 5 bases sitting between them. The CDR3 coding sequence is TGTGCCATGGGCGAAGCTTTCTTT. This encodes CAMGEAFF.

The CDR3 is CASSLPGQGFVGANVLTF. CDR3 nucleotide sequence: TGTGCCAGCAGCTTGCCGGGACAGGGCTTCGTTGGGGCCAACGTCCTGACTTTC. The chain recombines TRBV7-2 with TRBJ2-6, with 9 nucleotides matching TRBD1. The J segment lost 3 bases and the V segment lost 3 bases, leaving 9 bases of the junction unmatched. The germline V gene has CDR1 SGHTA and CDR2 FQGNSA. CDR3 size: 18 residues. The whole variable domain, remainder taken from reference TRBV7-2 and TRBJ2-6, is GAGVSQSPSNKVTEKGKDVELRCDPISGHTALYWYRQSLGQGLEFLIYFQGNSAPDKSGLPSDRFSAERTGGSVSTLTIQRTQQEDSAVYLCASSLPGQGFVGANVLTFGAGSRLTVL.

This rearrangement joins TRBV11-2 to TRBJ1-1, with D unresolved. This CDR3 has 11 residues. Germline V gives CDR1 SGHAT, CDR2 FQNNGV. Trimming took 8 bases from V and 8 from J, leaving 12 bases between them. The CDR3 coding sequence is TGTGCCAGCTACAAAGCGGGGGAAGCTTTCTTT. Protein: CASYKAGEAFF.

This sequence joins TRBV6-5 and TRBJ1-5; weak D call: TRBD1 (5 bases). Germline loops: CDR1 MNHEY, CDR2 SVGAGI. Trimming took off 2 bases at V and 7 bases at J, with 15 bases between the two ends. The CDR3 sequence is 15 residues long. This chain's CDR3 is CASSYEAGRGQPQHF. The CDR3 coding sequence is TGTGCCAGCAGTTACGAGGCAGGGCGGGGGCAGCCCCAGCATTTT.

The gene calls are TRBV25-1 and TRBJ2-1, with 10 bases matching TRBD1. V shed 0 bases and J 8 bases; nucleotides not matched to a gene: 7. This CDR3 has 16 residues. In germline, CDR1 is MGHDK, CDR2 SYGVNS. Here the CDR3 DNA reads TGTGCCAGCAGTGAATATGAGACAGGGGGCTCGTATGAGCAGTTCTTC. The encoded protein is CASSEYETGGSYEQFF.

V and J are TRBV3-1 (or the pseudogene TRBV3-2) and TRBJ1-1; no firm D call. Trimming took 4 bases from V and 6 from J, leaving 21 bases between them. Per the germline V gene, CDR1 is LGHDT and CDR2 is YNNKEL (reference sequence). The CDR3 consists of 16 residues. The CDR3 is CASSRGSGASSAEAFF. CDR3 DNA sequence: TGTGCCAGCAGCCGCGGGAGCGGAGCCTCATCCGCTGAAGCTTTCTTT.

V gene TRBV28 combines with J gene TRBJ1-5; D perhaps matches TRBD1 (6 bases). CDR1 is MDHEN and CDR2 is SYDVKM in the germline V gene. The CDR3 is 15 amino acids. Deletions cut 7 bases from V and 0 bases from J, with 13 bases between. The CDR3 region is CASNWQGFSNQPQHF. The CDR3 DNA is TGTGCCAGCAATTGGCAGGGGTTTAGCAATCAGCCCCAGCATTTT.

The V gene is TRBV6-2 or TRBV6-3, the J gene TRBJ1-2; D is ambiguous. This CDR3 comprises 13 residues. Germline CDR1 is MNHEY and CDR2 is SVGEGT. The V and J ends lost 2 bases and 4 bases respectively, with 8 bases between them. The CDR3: CASSYPAAYGYTF. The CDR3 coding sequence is TGTGCCAGCAGTTACCCGGCAGCCTATGGCTACACCTTC.

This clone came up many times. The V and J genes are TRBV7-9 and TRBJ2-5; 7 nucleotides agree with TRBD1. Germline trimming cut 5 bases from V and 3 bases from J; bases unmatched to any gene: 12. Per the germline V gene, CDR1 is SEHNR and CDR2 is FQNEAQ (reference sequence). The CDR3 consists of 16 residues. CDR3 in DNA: TGTGCCAGCAGCCCCAGGACAGGTTTGGAGGAAGAGACCCAGTACTTC. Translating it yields CASSPRTGLEEETQYF.

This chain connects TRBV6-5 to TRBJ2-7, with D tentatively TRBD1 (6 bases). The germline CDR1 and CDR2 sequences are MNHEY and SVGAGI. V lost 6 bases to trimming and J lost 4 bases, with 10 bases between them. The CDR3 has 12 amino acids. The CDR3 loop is CASRGTFYEQYF. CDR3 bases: TGTGCCAGCAGGGGGACATTTTACGAGCAGTACTTC.

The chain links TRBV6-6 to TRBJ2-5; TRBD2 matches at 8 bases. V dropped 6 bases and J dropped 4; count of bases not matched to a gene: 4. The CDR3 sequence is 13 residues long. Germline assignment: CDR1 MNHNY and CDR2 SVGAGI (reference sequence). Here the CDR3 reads CASSRGGRETQYF. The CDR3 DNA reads TGTGCCAGCAGCCGGGGGGGCCGAGAGACCCAGTACTTC.